This TCR beta chain comes out of a study of blood T cell repertoires in COVID-19. As for the study in general: Acute and convalescent COVID-19 specimens originated in the United States, Italy and Spain. From T cells, B-cell-depleted T cells, or PBMCs came the material, which was cDNA or gDNA.

V was trimmed by 2 bases and J by 8 bases, leaving 15 bases between them. The CDR3 has 13 amino acids. Germline CDR1 GTSNPN, CDR2 SVGIG (reference sequence). Original processing notes: Cell counts per sample came from amplifying reference gene primers. Method: immunoSEQ multiplex PCR; TCRdb's copy keeps in-frame clones and lacks some. That table gives V, J and clone size, and the DNA gave D and trimming. Counted here are fewer than 90,000 clones, approximately 75% occurring once; the ten biggest clones make up about 4.2%. Input material: peripheral blood. The receptor was derived from a woman in her forties or fifties with acute or convalescent COVID-19. The chain is built from TRBV30 and TRBJ1-2; TRBD1 is a possible D gene (5 bases). The CDR3 sequence is CAWSTPGGYGYTF. CDR3 nucleotides: TGTGCCTGGAGTACCCCGGGGGGTTACGGCTACACCTTC.